The clone carrying this T cell receptor (beta chain) was observed a few times. This CDR3 has 14 residues. With V trimmed by 5 bases and J by 3 bases, 4 bases remained unmatched. Germline-derived CDR1 and CDR2 are MNHNY and SVGAGI (reference sequence). The PCR made use of 60 Vbeta and 13 Jbeta primers. Using immunoSEQ multiplex PCR, the repertoire was profiled, and TCRdb retains in-frame clones only, with some absent. In the table there are about 140,000 clones, about 77% of which are singletons. The data were taken from a study of cytomegalovirus exposure and HLA in healthy donors. On the study more broadly: For the approximately 420 genotyped donors, approximately 83% fell within the Caucasian-associated ancestry cluster.

The clonotype was recovered from a female donor in good health and CMV-seronegative. V is TRBV6-6 and J is TRBJ2-7, with TRBD1 matching over 10 bases. Material for sequencing was PBMCs. The CDR3 region has the DNA TGTGCCAGCAGTCCCGGGACAGGGGTCTACGAGCAGTACTTC. This sequence encodes CASSPGTGVYEQYF.